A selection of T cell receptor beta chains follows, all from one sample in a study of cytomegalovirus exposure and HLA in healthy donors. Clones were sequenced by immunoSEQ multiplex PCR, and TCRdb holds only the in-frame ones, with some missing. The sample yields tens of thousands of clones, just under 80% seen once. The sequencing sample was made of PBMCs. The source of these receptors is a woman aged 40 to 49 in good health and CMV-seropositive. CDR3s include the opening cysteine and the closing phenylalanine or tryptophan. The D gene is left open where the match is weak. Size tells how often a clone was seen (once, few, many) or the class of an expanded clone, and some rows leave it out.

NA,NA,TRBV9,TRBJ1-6,CASSSGGGGTLHF,TGTGCCAGCAGCTCCGGGGGGGGAGGGACCCTCCACTTT
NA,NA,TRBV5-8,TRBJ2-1,CASSLMAGANNEQFF,TGTGCCAGCAGCTTGATGGCAGGGGCAAACAATGAGCAGTTCTTC
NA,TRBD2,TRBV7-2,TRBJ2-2,CASRPSGNTGELFF,TGTGCCAGCAGGCCTAGCGGGAACACCGGGGAGCTGTTTTTT
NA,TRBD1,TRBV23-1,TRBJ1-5,CASSLAGTGNNQPQHF,TGCGCCAGCAGTCTCGCCGGGACAGGGAACAATCAGCCCCAGCATTTT
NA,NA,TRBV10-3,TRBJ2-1,CAISEYQDSSYNEQFF,TGTGCCATCAGTGAGTATCAGGACAGCTCCTACAATGAGCAGTTCTTC
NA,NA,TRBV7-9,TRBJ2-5,CASSPTRETQYF,TGTGCCAGCAGCCCAACACGTGAGACCCAGTACTTC
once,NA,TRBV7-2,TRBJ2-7,CASSHSYEQYF,TGTGCCAGCAGTCACTCCTACGAGCAGTACTTC
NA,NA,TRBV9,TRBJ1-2,CASSEGEGYYGYTF,TGTGCCAGCAGCGAGGGGGAGGGTTACTATGGCTACACCTTC
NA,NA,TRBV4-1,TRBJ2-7,CASSPGLRYEQYF,TGCGCCAGCAGCCCGGGACTCCGCTACGAGCAGTACTTC
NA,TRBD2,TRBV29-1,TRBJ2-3,CSVGTSGGVSTDTQYF,TGCAGCGTTGGAACTAGCGGGGGGGTTAGCACAGATACGCAGTATTTT
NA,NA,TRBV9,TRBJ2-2,CASSVAELGGKNTGELFF,TGTGCCAGCAGCGTAGCTGAATTAGGAGGGAAAAACACCGGGGAGCTGTTTTTT
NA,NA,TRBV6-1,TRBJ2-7,CASSEEQGASYEQYF,TGTGCCAGCAGTGAAGAACAAGGGGCTAGCTACGAGCAGTACTTC
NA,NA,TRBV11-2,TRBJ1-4,CASSQGTGYEKLFF,TGTGCCAGCAGCCAAGGTACAGGGTATGAAAAACTGTTTTTT
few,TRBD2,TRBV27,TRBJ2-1,CASSLWGGRRQFF,TGTGCCAGCAGTTTATGGGGGGGGAGGAGGCAGTTCTTC
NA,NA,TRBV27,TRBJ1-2,CASSLDGGDGYTF,TGTGCCAGCAGTTTGGACGGGGGGGATGGCTACACCTTC
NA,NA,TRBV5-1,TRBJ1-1,CASSFSVAGANTEAFF,TGCGCCAGCAGCTTTAGCGTGGCAGGGGCAAACACTGAAGCTTTCTTT
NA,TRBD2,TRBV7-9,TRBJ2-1,CASSFAGDEQFF,TGTGCCAGCAGCTTTGCGGGGGATGAGCAGTTCTTC
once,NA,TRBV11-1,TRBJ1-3,CASSSLQGRNTIYF,TGTGCCAGCAGCTCGCTACAGGGACGGAACACCATATATTTT
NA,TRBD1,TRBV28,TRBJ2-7,CASSRGREQYF,TGTGCCAGCTCCAGGGGGCGAGAGCAGTACTTC
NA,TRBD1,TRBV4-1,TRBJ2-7,CASSQDPDRGKYEQYF,TGCGCCAGCAGCCAAGACCCTGACAGGGGCAAGTACGAGCAGTACTTC
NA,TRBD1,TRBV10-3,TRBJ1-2,CAISGQQGHYGYTF,TGTGCCATCAGTGGGCAACAGGGGCACTATGGCTACACCTTC
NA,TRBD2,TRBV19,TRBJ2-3,CASSTQAGGTDTQYF,TGTGCCAGTAGTACCCAAGCGGGGGGCACAGATACGCAGTATTTT
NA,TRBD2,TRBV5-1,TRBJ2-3,CASSEGLAGGFTADTQYF,TGCGCCAGCAGCGAGGGACTAGCGGGGGGGTTCACGGCAGATACGCAGTATTTT
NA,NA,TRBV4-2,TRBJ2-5,CASSQEEQGGWETQYF,TGTGCCAGCAGCCAAGAAGAGCAGGGGGGATGGGAGACCCAGTACTTC
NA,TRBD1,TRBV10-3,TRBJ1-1,CAIRGQGADTEAFF,TGTGCCATCAGGGGACAGGGGGCCGACACTGAAGCTTTCTTT
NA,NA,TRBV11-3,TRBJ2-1,CASSLYSGSDYNEQFF,TGTGCCAGCAGCTTATATAGCGGCTCGGACTACAATGAGCAGTTCTTC
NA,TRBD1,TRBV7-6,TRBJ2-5,CASSLGRGRETQYF,TGTGCCAGCAGCTTAGGCAGGGGGCGCGAGACCCAGTACTTC
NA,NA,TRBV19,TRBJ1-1,CASSIDGGTEAFF,TGTGCCAGTAGTATAGACGGGGGCACTGAAGCTTTCTTT
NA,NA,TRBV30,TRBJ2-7,CAWSRRGQNEQYF,TGTGCCTGGAGTCGGAGGGGCCAGAACGAGCAGTACTTC
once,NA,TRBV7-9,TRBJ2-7,CASSLDLGLDEQYF,TGTGCCAGCAGCTTAGATCTGGGACTGGACGAGCAGTACTTC
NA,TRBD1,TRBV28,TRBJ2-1,CASSPYWRGQGYNEQFF,TGTGCCAGCAGTCCCTACTGGAGGGGACAGGGGTACAATGAGCAGTTCTTC
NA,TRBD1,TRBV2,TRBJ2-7,CASSATGSPYEQYF,TGTGCCAGCAGCGCGACAGGGAGCCCCTACGAGCAGTACTTC
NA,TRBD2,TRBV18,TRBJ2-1,CASSPPTSGGAKYNEQFF,TGTGCCAGCTCACCACCCACTAGCGGGGGGGCCAAATACAATGAGCAGTTCTTC
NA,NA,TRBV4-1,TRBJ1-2,CATRDFKTLHNYGYTF,TGCGCCACCAGGGACTTCAAGACTCTTCATAACTATGGCTACACCTTC
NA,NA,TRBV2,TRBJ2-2,CASNLPGRDRSNTGELFF,TGTGCCAGCAATCTTCCGGGCAGAGACAGGTCGAACACCGGGGAGCTGTTTTTT
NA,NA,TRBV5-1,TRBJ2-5,CASSLARETQYF,TGCGCCAGCAGCTTGGCCAGGGAGACCCAGTACTTC
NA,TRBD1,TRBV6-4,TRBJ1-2,CASSDSWDSGRYGYTF,TGTGCCAGCAGTGACTCGTGGGACAGCGGCCGCTATGGCTACACCTTC
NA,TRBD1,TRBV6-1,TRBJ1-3,CAPRWTGGVYTIYF,TGTGCCCCCCGGTGGACAGGGGGAGTTTACACCATATATTTT
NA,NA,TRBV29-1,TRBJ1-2,CSVKQGDYGYTF,TGCAGCGTTAAGCAGGGCGACTATGGCTACACCTTC
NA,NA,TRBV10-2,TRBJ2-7,CASSTGFGSYEQYF,TGCGCCAGCAGCACGGGGTTCGGCTCCTACGAGCAGTACTTC
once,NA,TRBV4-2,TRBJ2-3,CASSQDWRAGTDTQYF,TGTGCCAGCAGCCAAGATTGGAGGGCGGGCACAGATACGCAGTATTTT
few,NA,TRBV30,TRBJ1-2,CALGGFGYTF,TGTGCCTTAGGAGGGTTTGGCTACACCTTC
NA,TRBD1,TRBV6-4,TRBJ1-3,CASRGGQGENTIYF,TGTGCCAGCAGGGGGGGACAGGGGGAAAACACCATATATTTT
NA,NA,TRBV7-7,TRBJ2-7,CAGSLHINDNEQYF,TGTGCCGGCAGCTTACACATCAACGATAACGAGCAGTACTTC
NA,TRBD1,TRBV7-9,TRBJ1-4,CASSSGTGVLEKLFF,TGTGCCAGCAGCTCCGGGACAGGGGTCTTGGAAAAACTGTTTTTT
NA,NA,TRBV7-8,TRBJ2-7,CASSLAPINEQYF,TGTGCCAGCAGCTTAGCGCCTATCAACGAGCAGTACTTC
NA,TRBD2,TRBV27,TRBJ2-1,CASQRGGNEQFF,TGTGCCAGCCAACGGGGGGGCAATGAGCAGTTCTTC
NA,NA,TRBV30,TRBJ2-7,CAWSLEGTYEQYF,TGTGCCTGGAGTCTGGAAGGGACTTACGAGCAGTACTTC